Below are 30 T cell receptor beta chains sequenced from a single sample in a study of blood T cell repertoires in COVID-19 (dated by TCRdb to the early 2020s). Library prep was done by the immunoSEQ multiplex PCR assay. TCRdb took over this immuneACCESS table, retaining in-frame rearrangements with V and J assigned. Such tables are incomplete; in checked studies, under half of the missing clones stem from an unresolved V gene, and the remainder is unexplained. The sample table lists 220,000 or so clones, under 90% of them with a count of one. About 6.3% of the sample belongs to the ten largest clones. The source material was peripheral blood. These TCRs come from a man aged 60 to 69 who had recovered from COVID-19.

This chain joins TRBV23-1 and TRBJ1-2; D unresolved. TRBV23-1 belongs to the ORF category, with a function that is uncertain. V shed 2 bases and J shed 6 bases, with 7 bases lying between them. This CDR3 has 12 residues. In DNA, the CDR3 is TGCGCCAGCAGTCAAGGGCCCCATGGCTACACCTTC. This codes for CASSQGPHGYTF.

The J gene is TRBJ2-5, the V gene TRBV7-9; 10 bases agree with TRBD2. The germline CDR1 and CDR2 sequences are SEHNR and FQNEAQ (reference sequence). J gave up 5 bases and V 0 bases, and 12 bases lay outside the gene matches. The CDR3 consists of 18 residues. CDR3 nucleotide sequence: TGTGCCAGCAGCTTAGCCCTAATAGCGGGAGGTAGTGGCGAGACCCAGTACTTC. Protein product: CASSLALIAGGSGETQYF. Combining the CDR3 with reference TRBV7-9 and TRBJ2-5 gives the whole variable domain DTGVSQNPRHKITKRGQNVTFRCDPISEHNRLYWYRQTLGQGPEFLTYFQNEAQLEKSRLLSDRFSAERPKGSFSTLEIQRTEQGDSAMYLCASSLALIAGGSGETQYFGPGTRLLVL.

Details on this clone: This same CDR3 is encoded by further DNA sequences in the sample. The chain carries TRBV6-5 and TRBJ1-5, with 8 positions matching TRBD1. V shed 0 bases, J shed 4 bases, and the junction held 2 bases outside the gene matches. This CDR3 is 15 amino acids long. The germline gives CDR1 MNHEY, CDR2 SVGAGI. The CDR3 loop reads CASSYSRQGNQPQHF. The DNA for the CDR3 is TGTGCCAGCAGTTACTCGAGACAGGGGAATCAGCCCCAGCATTTT.

CDR3 in DNA: TGTGCCAGTAGTATACCCCGGGGCAATGAGCAGTTCTTC. Translating gives CASSIPRGNEQFF. V and J are TRBV19 and TRBJ2-1; D is possibly TRBD2 (5 bases). The CDR3 sequence is 13 residues long. The germline gives CDR1 LNHDA, CDR2 SQIVND (reference sequence). V dropped 2 bases and J dropped 6 bases, with 8 bases sitting between them.

This clone was counted once. The genes are TRBV2 and TRBJ2-1, with TRBD1 identical over 8 bases. This CDR3 region has 15 residues. Germline V CDR1 and CDR2: SNHLY, FYNNEI. V lost 6 bases to trimming and J lost 6 bases; unmatched junction nucleotides: 10. The CDR3 protein is CASRVIQGGGNEQFF. The CDR3 nucleotides are TGTGCCAGCAGAGTGATACAGGGGGGAGGCAATGAGCAGTTCTTC.

This clone was seen once. The chain joins TRBV5-5 to TRBJ2-2; 7 nucleotides align to TRBD1. The V gene end was trimmed by 5 bases and the J gene end by 1 base; junction bases not matched to a gene: 5. Germline loops: CDR1 SGHKS, CDR2 YYEKEE (reference sequence). CDR3 size: 15 residues. CDR3 sequence (DNA): TGTGCCAGCAGTTCCCGACAGGGGAACACCGGGGAGCTGTTTTTT. Translating gives CASSSRQGNTGELFF. Using reference TRBV5-5 and TRBJ2-2 for the parts outside the CDR3, the full variable domain is DAGVTQSPTHLIKTRGQQVTLRCSPISGHKSVSWYQQVLGQGPQFIFQYYEKEERGRGNFPDRFSARQFPNYSSELNVNALLLGDSALYLCASSSRQGNTGELFFGEGSRLTVL.

The chain links TRBV6-6 to TRBJ2-1; 13 bases match TRBD2. J was trimmed by 6 bases and V by 6 bases; bases with no gene match: 8. The CDR3 has 16 residues. The germline V gene has CDR1 MNHNY and CDR2 SVGAGI (reference sequence). The CDR3 DNA reads TGTGCCAGCAGCGACCCGGGACTAGCGGGATTCAATGAGCAGTTCTTC. Encoded protein: CASSDPGLAGFNEQFF.

The J gene is TRBJ2-1, the V gene TRBV4-2; the match to TRBD2 covers 15 bases. J lost 10 bases, V lost 1 base, and 5 bases had no gene match. The CDR3 sequence is 16 residues long. Germline lookup yields CDR1 LGHNA and CDR2 YNFKEQ. The CDR3 reads CASSQARTSGGAEQFF. The CDR3 bases are TGTGCCAGCAGCCAAGCTAGGACTAGCGGGGGGGCCGAGCAGTTCTTC.

In nucleotides, the CDR3 is TGTGCCAGCAGAAGGGGGACAGGGTTTAACGGGGAGCTGTTTTTT. Translated: CASRRGTGFNGELFF. This chain uses TRBV6-5 with TRBJ2-2; 9 bases are a match to TRBD1. CDR3 size: 15 residues. V shed 6 bases and J 7 bases; nucleotides not matched to a gene: 9. Germline V CDR1 and CDR2: MNHEY, SVGAGI.

The chain has TRBV11-2 and TRBJ1-4; weak D call: TRBD1 (6 bases). Germline V gives CDR1 SGHAT, CDR2 FQNNGV. Trimming removed 3 bases at V and 4 bases at J, with 12 bases between. This CDR3 comprises 15 residues. The DNA for the CDR3 is TGTGCCAGCAGCTTTACCGGGACATATAATGAAAAACTGTTTTTT. Protein sequence: CASSFTGTYNEKLFF.

The chain joins TRBV14 to TRBJ2-3; 10 bases map to TRBD2. This CDR3 is built from 16 residues. Per the germline V gene, CDR1 is SGHDN and CDR2 is FVKESK. Unmatched junction bases numbered 8, after V lost 5 bases and J lost 3 bases. Here the CDR3 reads CASSELAGSGTDTQYF. Written as DNA, the CDR3 is TGTGCCAGCAGCGAACTAGCGGGGTCAGGGACAGATACGCAGTATTTT.

The V call is TRBV4-2, the J call TRBJ2-3; possible D gene TRBD1, 6 bases. Germline CDR1 is LGHNA and CDR2 is YNFKEQ. V dropped 0 bases and J dropped 0 bases, with 10 bases sitting between them. This CDR3 comprises 16 residues. CDR3 bases: TGTGCCAGCAGCCAAGACGGACAGCTAAGCACAGATACGCAGTATTTT. Protein product: CASSQDGQLSTDTQYF.

The rearrangement links TRBV3-1 (or the pseudogene TRBV3-2) to TRBJ2-2, with D perhaps matching TRBD1 (5 bases). Trimming took 8 bases from V and 6 from J, leaving 10 bases between them. The CDR3 has 12 residues. CDR1 and CDR2 (germline): LGHDT, YNNKEL (reference sequence). The CDR3 DNA is TGTGCCAGCCACCAGGGCGCCGGGGAGCTGTTTTTT. It is translated as CASHQGAGELFF.

This rearrangement joins TRBV15 to TRBJ1-3, with 10 nucleotides matching TRBD1. This CDR3 is 17 amino acids long. CDR1 LNHNV and CDR2 YYDKDF come from the germline V gene (reference sequence). V lost 0 bases to trimming and J lost 4 bases; unmatched junction nucleotides: 6. The CDR3 region has the DNA TGTGCCACCAGCAGAGATCGGGGGACAGGGGCCGGAAACACCATATATTTT. This translates into CATSRDRGTGAGNTIYF.

The chain is built from TRBV11-1 and TRBJ2-1, with D hard to call. Germline values: CDR1 SGHAT, CDR2 FQDESV (reference sequence). Trimming left V 1 base short and J 7 bases short, with 8 bases between. This CDR3 region has 13 residues. The CDR3 reads CASSLELPNEQFF. The CDR3 DNA is TGTGCCAGCAGCTTAGAACTACCTAATGAGCAGTTCTTC.

The rearrangement uses TRBV11-2 and TRBJ1-4; D is uncertain. Per the germline V gene, CDR1 is SGHAT and CDR2 is FQNNGV. The CDR3 runs 11 residues. V was clipped by 6 bases and J by 6 bases, with 5 bases between them. CDR3 in amino acids: CASRGDEKLFF. The CDR3 DNA reads TGTGCCAGCAGGGGCGATGAAAAACTGTTTTTT.

The genes are TRBV10-3 and TRBJ2-2, with TRBD2 as a possible D gene (5 bases). CDR1 is ENHRY, CDR2 SYGVKD, per germline. The CDR3 is made up of 16 amino acids. Trimming cost V 2 bases and J 0 bases, with 10 bases left between them. The CDR3 here is CAISEHGGSNTGELFF. For the CDR3, the DNA is TGTGCCATCAGTGAGCACGGCGGGTCGAACACCGGGGAGCTGTTTTTT.

The chain employs TRBV18 and TRBJ2-3; a weak D match, TRBD2 (5 bases). Trimming stripped 3 bases from V and 3 bases from J, with 10 bases between. Per the germline V gene, CDR1 is KGHSH and CDR2 is LQKENI. The CDR3 loop spans 14 amino acids. CDR3 residues: CASSPATGTDTQYF. CDR3 sequence (DNA): TGTGCCAGCTCACCCGCCACGGGGACAGATACGCAGTATTTT.

V and J are TRBV6-5 and TRBJ2-1; TRBD2 agrees at 13 bases. The CDR3 is made up of 15 amino acids. Germline lookup yields CDR1 MNHEY and CDR2 SVGAGI. Unmatched junction bases numbered 7, after V lost 6 bases and J lost 8 bases. In DNA, the CDR3 is TGTGCCAGCAGGCTACTAGCGGGGGGGCGGTATGAGCAGTTCTTC. Protein: CASRLLAGGRYEQFF.

The genes are TRBV27 and TRBJ1-2, with unresolved D. The CDR3 length is 15 residues. Trimming stripped 0 bases from V and 3 bases from J, with 11 bases between. Germline values: CDR1 MNHEY, CDR2 SMNVEV (reference sequence). The CDR3 region has the DNA TGTGCCAGCAGTTTATCGAGGGATGGGGACTATGGCTACACCTTC. Translated: CASSLSRDGDYGYTF.

The V call is TRBV27, the J call TRBJ1-3; 8 nucleotides align to TRBD1. The CDR3 loop spans 14 amino acids. V gave up 5 bases and J gave up 2 bases; unmatched junction bases: 2. Germline V gives CDR1 MNHEY, CDR2 SMNVEV (reference sequence). CDR3: CASSQQGAGNTIYF. Here the CDR3 DNA reads TGTGCCAGCAGTCAACAGGGGGCTGGAAACACCATATATTTT.

Notes on this clone: The same CDR3 can be traced to other DNA sequences in this sample. The chain is built from TRBV19 and TRBJ2-1, with D unresolved. Germline assignment: CDR1 LNHDA and CDR2 SQIVND (reference sequence). The CDR3 is 11 amino acids. V was shortened by 6 bases and J by 2 bases, with 2 bases between the two germline ends. CDR3 protein: CASSTYNEQFF. The CDR3 coding sequence is TGTGCCAGTAGCACCTACAATGAGCAGTTCTTC.

The genes are TRBV4-2 and TRBJ1-5; 7 bases are shared with TRBD1. CDR1 and CDR2 from the germline V gene are LGHNA and YNFKEQ. V shed 3 bases and J 0 bases; nucleotides not matched to a gene: 8. CDR3 length equals 17 residues. The DNA of the CDR3 is TGTGCCAGCAGCCAGGAGGGGACAGCGTTTAGCAATCAGCCCCAGCATTTT. Translated, it gives CASSQEGTAFSNQPQHF.

V gene TRBV11-2 combines with J gene TRBJ2-5; TRBD1 matches at 9 bases. Trimming took 5 bases from V and 5 from J; bases not matched to a gene: 6. The germline V gene encodes CDR1 SGHAT and CDR2 FQNNGV. The CDR3 has 14 amino acids. The DNA for the CDR3 is TGTGCCAGCAGCACCGGGACAGGGATTGAGACCCAGTACTTC. Translation: CASSTGTGIETQYF.

The gene calls are TRBV7-3 and TRBJ2-2, with TRBD1 identical over 7 bases. V lost 5 bases and J lost 7; bases outside the gene matches: 7. Per the germline V gene, CDR1 is SGHTA and CDR2 is FQGTGA. The CDR3 contains 14 residues. CDR3 loop: CASSPQGRLGELFF. CDR3 in DNA: TGTGCCAGCAGCCCACAGGGGCGGCTCGGGGAGCTGTTTTTT.

DNA of the CDR3: TGTGCCAGCAGCAGAAGACAGGGGGCAATGGTTGAAGCTTTCTTT. Protein product: CASSRRQGAMVEAFF. The chain couples TRBV6-2 or TRBV6-3 to TRBJ1-1; 10 nucleotides align to TRBD1. Germline-derived CDR1 and CDR2 are MNHEY and SVGEGT. The ends lost 6 bases at V and 7 bases at J; junction bases unmatched: 11. CDR3 length: 15 amino acids.

The V and J genes are TRBV14 and TRBJ1-5; D is unresolved. Germline V gene data show CDR1 as SGHDN and CDR2 as FVKESK. V lost 1 base, J lost 6 bases, and 10 bases lay in between. This CDR3 comprises 14 residues. DNA for the CDR3: TGTGCCAGCAGCCAAGGGAGTGGGAGTCAGCCCCAGCATTTT. Translation gives CASSQGSGSQPQHF.

The gene calls are TRBV29-1 and TRBJ1-1; D gene ambiguous. CDR1 is SQVTM, CDR2 ANQGSEA, per germline. The CDR3 extends over 12 amino acids. V lost 1 base to trimming and J lost 12 bases, with 15 bases between them. The CDR3 DNA is TGCAGCGTTGAAGGGCAACCCGGAGGAACTTTCTTT. The encoded protein is CSVEGQPGGTFF. The full variable domain, with the rest looked up from reference TRBV29-1 and TRBJ1-1, is SAVISQKPSRDICQRGTSLTIQCQVDSQVTMMFWYRQQPGQSLTLIATANQGSEATYESGFVIDKFPISRPNLTFSTLTVSNMSPEDSSIYLCSVEGQPGGTFFGQGTRLTVV.

This clone was picked up a small number of times. The chain is built from TRBV19 and TRBJ1-1, with TRBD1 matching 9 bases. The CDR3 spans 15 residues. Germline CDR1 is LNHDA and CDR2 is SQIVND (reference sequence). V dropped 1 base and J dropped 7; count of bases not matched to a gene: 7. In nucleotides, the CDR3 is TGTGCCAGTAGTATAGGGGGGACAGGGTCGCTTGAAGCTTTCTTT. This translates into CASSIGGTGSLEAFF.

The chain joins TRBV6-5 to TRBJ1-3, with a possible D match to TRBD1 (6 bases). Looked up from germline, CDR1 is MNHEY and CDR2 is SVGAGI. CDR3 length equals 14 residues. Trimming left V 6 bases short and J 3 bases short, with 12 bases between. CDR3 region: CASRSRGDGNTIYF. The CDR3 bases are TGTGCCAGCAGATCCAGGGGAGATGGAAACACCATATATTTT.